The 8 T cell receptor beta chains below come from one sample, sequenced in a study of T-cell memory formation after mild COVID-19 (dated by TCRdb to about 2021). Libraries were constructed by 5' RACE. Reads for this sample came from an Illumina NovaSeq 6000. Through fastp at Q25 and MiXCR, TCRdb rebuilt clones from the public reads, retaining in-frame beta chains. Under each unique CDR3 protein, matching rows form one entry showing the most common genes and DNA. This sample gives a few hundred thousand distinct CDR3 sequences in total; approximately 10% of them show up just once. 22% of the sample belongs to the ten largest clones. What was sequenced was PBMCs or a T cell subset sorted from them (not recorded which). These receptors originate from a man younger than 35 who had mild COVID-19 (a few samples of this study predate the infection). The sample titles of this study are shuffled in the database, so cell type and time point are left out; the donor was told from shared clones.

This clonotype showed up many times. DNA of the CDR3: TGTGCCAGCACCCCGAATAGGGGACAAAGTCATTTT. As protein: CASTPNRGQSHF. The chain couples TRBV6-6 to TRBJ1-5, with D possibly being TRBD1 (6 bases). V was clipped by 7 bases and J by 16 bases, with 20 bases between them. In germline, CDR1 is MNHNY, CDR2 SVGAGI (reference sequence). CDR3 length: 12 amino acids.

In this sample, this clonotype turned up a few times. The J gene is TRBJ2-7, the V gene TRBV7-2, with D tentatively TRBD1 (6 bases). V was cut by 5 bases and J by 7 bases, with 15 bases left in between. The CDR3 contains 13 residues. Germline loops: CDR1 SGHTA, CDR2 FQGNSA. The CDR3 nucleotides are TGTGCCAGCAGCCCAGGCAGGGGCAGGGAGCAGTACTTC. It codes for CASSPGRGREQYF. The variable domain in full, completed from reference TRBV7-2 and TRBJ2-7, reads GAGVSQSPSNKVTEKGKDVELRCDPISGHTALYWYRQSLGQGLEFLIYFQGNSAPDKSGLPSDRFSAERTGGSVSTLTIQRTQQEDSAVYLCASSPGRGREQYFGPGTRLTVT.

This clonotype occurred many times. The rearrangement joins TRBV6-1 to TRBJ2-7; D perhaps matches TRBD2 (5 bases). V gave up 2 bases and J gave up 6 bases, with 14 bases separating them. The CDR3 spans 14 residues. Germline loops: CDR1 MNHNS, CDR2 SASEGT. This CDR3 reads CASSELRRPFEQYV. DNA of the CDR3: TGTGCCAGCAGTGAACTTCGGAGGCCTTTCGAGCAGTACGTC.

CDR3 residues: CASRSRDSTGNTIYF. The CDR3 nucleotides read TGTGCCAGCAGATCCCGGGACAGCACTGGAAACACCATATATTTT. The chain couples TRBV4-2 to TRBJ1-3, with TRBD1 identical over 7 bases. The germline gives CDR1 LGHNA, CDR2 YNFKEQ. Germline trimming cut 6 bases from V and 2 bases from J; bases unmatched to any gene: 7. The CDR3 runs 15 residues.

This clonotype was counted only a few times. The chain uses TRBV11-2 and TRBJ2-5; D gene ambiguous. The CDR3 is 12 residues long. Trimming stripped 2 bases from V and 7 bases from J, with 8 bases between. Germline lookup yields CDR1 SGHAT and CDR2 FQNNGV. CDR3 loop: CASSLSPGTQYF. The CDR3 nucleotides read TGTGCCAGCAGCTTATCCCCTGGGACCCAGTACTTC.

This clonotype was counted many times. V usage is TRBV12-3 or TRBV12-4 and J usage is TRBJ1-1; 7 positions match TRBD1. The CDR3 is made up of 15 amino acids. V shed 5 bases and J 7 bases; nucleotides not matched to a gene: 13. The chain's CDR3 is CASSRRTGRLNEAFF. In DNA form, the CDR3 reads TGTGCCAGCAGTCGGCGGACAGGCCGTCTCAATGAAGCTTTCTTT.

The V and J genes are TRBV29-1 and TRBJ1-3, with 7 bases matching TRBD1. The CDR3 contains 14 residues. The V segment lost 4 bases and the J segment 2 bases; nucleotides outside the gene matches: 5. CDR1 and CDR2 from the germline V gene are SQVTM and ANQGSEA. The CDR3 spells CSVARQGAGNTIYF. CDR3 bases: TGCAGCGTTGCTCGACAGGGAGCTGGAAACACCATATATTTT.

V usage is TRBV7-2 and J usage is TRBJ1-2, with D possibly being TRBD1 (6 bases). This CDR3 has 12 residues. Germline CDR1 reads SGHTA; CDR2 reads FQGNSA. V gave up 1 base and J gave up 12 bases, with 12 bases separating them. CDR3 nucleotide sequence: TGTGCCAGCAGCTTAGACTACGGGACAAACACCTTC. Protein sequence: CASSLDYGTNTF.